This T cell receptor beta chain derives from a study of cytomegalovirus exposure and HLA in healthy donors. The V gene lost 2 bases and the J gene lost 7 bases, with 12 bases spanning the gap. Germline loops: CDR1 GTSNPN, CDR2 SVGIG (reference sequence). The CDR3 contains 13 residues. 60 Vbeta and 13 Jbeta primers were used in PCR. Sequencing used immunoSEQ multiplex PCR; TCRdb keeps in-frame clones, though not all of them. The sample has about 97,000 clones, around 9.6% seen once; the top ten hold approximately 5.1%. The V gene is TRBV30, the J gene TRBJ1-5, with a tentative D call TRBD1 (6 bases). The TCR sequence derives from a man aged 45-65 years in good health and CMV-seropositive. The sequenced material came from PBMCs. The CDR3, as DNA: TGTGCCTGGAGTAGGCAGGGGCGACAGCCCCAGCATTTT. This translates into CAWSRQGRQPQHF.